The 2 T cell receptor beta chains below were found in one sample sequenced in a study of response to subunit inactivated influenza vaccine. TCRdb ran MiXCR on the RT-PCR reads and lists one entry per CDR3 protein. The sample contains 700,000 to 900,000 distinct CDR3 sequences, over 20% of which appear only once. The sequences come from PBMCs from blood, collected about 5 days after vaccination. These receptors were obtained from a man in his fifties who received an inactivated influenza vaccine.

Many counts were recorded for this clonotype. J is TRBJ1-6 and V is TRBV28; D may be TRBD1 (6 bases). This CDR3 is built from 15 residues. Between the trimmed V and J ends, which lost 4 bases and 2 bases, there was a span of 9 bases. Germline V lookup: CDR1 MDHEN, CDR2 SYDVKM. The CDR3 nucleotides read TGTGCCAGCAGTTCAACAGGGACCTATAATTCACCCCTCCACTTT. Amino acid sequence: CASSSTGTYNSPLHF.

The chain joins TRBV15 to TRBJ2-3, with D possibly TRBD2 on 5 matching bases. The V gene lost 4 bases and the J gene lost 1 base, with 18 bases spanning the gap. From germline, CDR1 is LNHNV and CDR2 YYDKDF (reference sequence). The CDR3 length is 17 residues. CDR3 region: CATSKGATGTGTDTQYF. CDR3 coding DNA: TGTGCCACCAGCAAGGGAGCGACGGGCACGGGCACAGATACGCAGTATTTT. Together with reference TRBV15 and TRBJ2-3, the CDR3 gives the full variable domain: DAMVIQNPRYQVTQFGKPVTLSCSQTLNHNVMYWYQQKSSQAPKLLFHYYDKDFNNEADTPDNFQSRRPNTSFCFLDIRSPGLGDTAMYLCATSKGATGTGTDTQYFGPGTRLTVL.